This is a list of T cell receptor beta chains from one sample in a study of shared clonotypes between healthy human individuals. Only in-frame clones appear in the TCRdb table, and some are missing; sequencing was by immunoSEQ multiplex PCR. The repertoire has 950,000 to 1,300,000 clones, about 75% of them found once; the top ten carry approximately 1.5%. Sequencing used memory CD4+ T cells sorted from blood. Receptors were obtained from a man aged 18 to 35 in good health. CDR3s include the opening cysteine and the closing phenylalanine or tryptophan. D genes are given only for firm matches. Only part of the rows carry a size: once, few, many, or a class if the clone is expanded.

>TRBJ1-2|.|.|TRBV30
TGTGCCTGGGGTAAATCTGGCTACACCTTC
CAWGKSGYTF
>TRBJ2-3|TRBD2|once|TRBV27
TGTGCCAGCAGCCCTAGAGGACTAGCGGGTTTTACGCAGTATTTT
CASSPRGLAGFTQYF
>TRBJ2-3|.|many|TRBV9
TGTGCCAGCAGCGTAGGTTTTAACACAGATACGCAGTATTTT
CASSVGFNTDTQYF
>TRBJ2-6|.|.|TRBV10-3
TGTGCCATCACGGGACTTATCTCTGGGGCCAACGTCCTGACTTTC
CAITGLISGANVLTF
>TRBJ2-2|TRBD1|once|TRBV6-1
TGTGCCAGCAGCGAAGACTTCGGGACAGCGAACACCGGGGAGCTGTTTTTT
CASSEDFGTANTGELFF
>TRBJ2-1|.|.|TRBV5-6
TGTGCCAGCAGCTTATTGCGGTACAATGAGCAGTTCTTC
CASSLLRYNEQFF
>TRBJ1-4|.|.|TRBV5-1
TGCGCCAGCAGCGATGGGGCAGGGGTGTATGAAAAACTGTTTTTT
CASSDGAGVYEKLFF
>TRBJ1-5|.|.|TRBV10-3
TGTGCCACCTTCGAGCCCCAGCATTTT
CATFEPQHF
>TRBJ1-6|.|few|TRBV5-5
TGTGCCAGCAGCTGGGGGCAGAGCAGCTCCTATAATTCACCCCTCCACTTT
CASSWGQSSSYNSPLHF
>TRBJ2-2|.|once|TRBV18
TGTGCCAGCTCACCGAAGACTACCGGGGAGCTGTTTTTT
CASSPKTTGELFF
>TRBJ1-2|.|.|TRBV9
TGTGCCAGCAGCCCGAGGGAAGGGGGTGGGGGCTACACCTTC
CASSPREGGGGYTF